A selection of T cell receptor beta chains follows, all from one sample in a study of T-cell reconstitution after alpha-beta-depleted transplantation in children. TCRdb passed the PCR reads through MiXCR, listing each CDR3 protein once. The sample lists 200,000 to 250,000 distinct CDR3 sequences, approximately 11% seen once, with 28% in the top ten. The source material was PBMCs, sampled before TCRalphabeta/CD19-depleted stem cell transplant. Receptors originate from a child younger than two with acute myeloid leukemia, due to receive a stem cell transplant. CDR3s include the opening cysteine and the closing phenylalanine or tryptophan. D genes are given only for firm matches. Where a row states a size, it is once, few, many or the class of an expanded clone; other rows omit it.

j_gene: TRBJ1-1; v_gene: TRBV30; abundance: .; d_gene: .; CDR3aa: CAWRGHTEAFF; CDR3nt: TGTGCCTGGAGGGGGCACACTGAAGCTTTCTTT
j_gene: TRBJ2-3; v_gene: TRBV5-1; abundance: many; d_gene: TRBD2; CDR3aa: CASSRLAGRADTQYF; CDR3nt: TGCGCCAGCAGCCGTCTAGCGGGAAGGGCAGATACGCAGTATTTT
j_gene: TRBJ2-1; v_gene: TRBV28; abundance: many; d_gene: TRBD2; CDR3aa: CASSSGGAQSNEQFF; CDR3nt: TGTGCCAGCAGTAGCGGGGGGGCTCAGTCGAATGAGCAGTTCTTC
j_gene: TRBJ1-4; v_gene: TRBV28; abundance: many; d_gene: TRBD1; CDR3aa: CASTSSGGRRNEKLFF; CDR3nt: TGTGCCAGCACCTCTTCAGGGGGCAGGAGGAATGAAAAACTGTTTTTT
j_gene: TRBJ1-2; v_gene: TRBV28; abundance: many; d_gene: .; CDR3aa: CASRGGNYGYTF; CDR3nt: TGTGCCAGCAGGGGGGGGAACTATGGCTACACCTTC
j_gene: TRBJ2-1; v_gene: TRBV11-2; abundance: many; d_gene: TRBD2; CDR3aa: CASSLDGGRGRQFF; CDR3nt: TGTGCCAGCAGCTTAGACGGCGGGAGAGGAAGGCAGTTCTTC
j_gene: TRBJ2-5; v_gene: TRBV7-3; abundance: many; d_gene: .; CDR3aa: CASSLTSEETQYF; CDR3nt: TGTGCCAGCAGCTTGACTAGTGAAGAGACCCAGTACTTC
j_gene: TRBJ2-7; v_gene: TRBV4-2; abundance: .; d_gene: .; CDR3aa: CASSQGGNSYEQYF; CDR3nt: TGTGCCAGCAGCCAAGGTGGGAACTCCTACGAGCAGTACTTC
j_gene: TRBJ2-1; v_gene: TRBV7-3; abundance: many; d_gene: TRBD2; CDR3aa: CASSSRLAGEGTEQFF; CDR3nt: TGTGCCAGCAGCTCCCGACTAGCCGGAGAGGGAACTGAGCAGTTCTTC
j_gene: TRBJ1-5; v_gene: TRBV20-1; abundance: few; d_gene: .; CDR3aa: CSAAGGLQPQHF; CDR3nt: TGCAGTGCCGCGGGGGGGCTGCAGCCCCAGCATTTT
j_gene: TRBJ2-7; v_gene: TRBV24-1; abundance: few; d_gene: TRBD1; CDR3aa: CATSDSGQGGNEQYF; CDR3nt: TGTGCCACCAGTGATTCGGGACAGGGAGGGAACGAGCAGTACTTC
j_gene: TRBJ2-2; v_gene: TRBV23-1; abundance: .; d_gene: .; CDR3aa: CASSRGRITPNTGELFF; CDR3nt: TGCGCCAGCAGTCGAGGCAGGATAACTCCGAACACCGGGGAGCTGTTTTTT
j_gene: TRBJ1-5; v_gene: TRBV7-2; abundance: many; d_gene: .; CDR3aa: CASSIQNSNQPQHF; CDR3nt: TGTGCCAGCAGCATACAGAATAGCAATCAGCCCCAGCATTTT
j_gene: TRBJ2-1; v_gene: TRBV4-1; abundance: few; d_gene: TRBD2; CDR3aa: CASSQLDSGGGAYNEQFF; CDR3nt: TGCGCCAGCAGCCAATTGGATAGCGGGGGGGGGGCTTACAATGAGCAGTTCTTC
j_gene: TRBJ2-3; v_gene: TRBV5-1; abundance: many; d_gene: .; CDR3aa: CASSLVPAGEDTQYF; CDR3nt: TGCGCCAGCAGCTTGGTCCCGGCAGGGGAAGATACGCAGTATTTT
j_gene: TRBJ2-3; v_gene: TRBV12-3/TRBV12-4; abundance: .; d_gene: .; CDR3aa: CTSSFGVSTDTQYF; CDR3nt: TGTACCAGCAGTTTCGGCGTGAGTACAGATACGCAGTATTTT
j_gene: TRBJ2-3; v_gene: TRBV6-6; abundance: many; d_gene: .; CDR3aa: CASSYSKGGRKTDTQYF; CDR3nt: TGTGCCAGCAGTTACTCGAAAGGTGGGAGGAAGACAGATACGCAGTATTTT
j_gene: TRBJ2-3; v_gene: TRBV20-1; abundance: many; d_gene: .; CDR3aa: CSASAPIDGTQYF; CDR3nt: TGCAGTGCCTCTGCCCCTATAGACGGTACGCAGTATTTT
j_gene: TRBJ2-3; v_gene: TRBV12-3/TRBV12-4; abundance: many; d_gene: .; CDR3aa: CASSFTPPSTQYF; CDR3nt: TGTGCCAGCAGTTTCACACCCCCTAGTACGCAGTATTTT
j_gene: TRBJ2-1; v_gene: TRBV4-3; abundance: .; d_gene: .; CDR3aa: CASSQDLRGAVVREQFF; CDR3nt: TGCGCCAGCAGCCAAGATCTAAGGGGTGCGGTTGTTCGGGAGCAGTTCTTC